The sequence of this T cell receptor beta chain was determined in a study of blood T cell repertoires in COVID-19. As for the study in general: The samples span acute and convalescent COVID-19 from the United States, Italy and Spain. In each case, the material was cDNA or gDNA derived from T cells, B-cell-depleted T cells, or PBMCs.

This CDR3 is 14 amino acids long. The germline CDR1 and CDR2 sequences are SGHTA and FQGNSA. J was trimmed by 4 bases and V by 1 base; bases with no gene match: 0. Methods used by the authors: Reference gene primers were amplified, and this amplification served to estimate nucleated cell counts. Clones were read by immunoSEQ multiplex PCR, and TCRdb kept only the in-frame ones, dropping some. The V and J calls and clone size come from that table; D and trimming were worked out from the DNA. The sample holds about 120,000 clones, 65% to 90% seen once. V gene TRBV7-2 combines with J gene TRBJ2-2, with 7 bases aligning to TRBD2. The sequenced material came from peripheral blood. The sequence derives from a human donor in a cohort sampled during active COVID-19. Here the CDR3 DNA reads TGTGCCAGCAGCTTAGGCGGGGGCACCGGGGAGCTGTTTTTT. This sequence encodes CASSLGGGTGELFF.